The following is a T cell receptor (beta chain) sequence with its context. The antigen remains unidentified. Data came from immunoSEQ multiplex PCR; TCRdb stores just in-frame clones and leaves some out. The sample lists 150,000 to 200,000 clones; about 90% were seen once. These data are taken from a study of cytomegalovirus exposure and HLA in healthy donors. Study background: It was reported in a later analysis that the 120 validation repertoires used the same platform as the roughly 640 first-cohort repertoires. General study findings and limits: TCR beta chains numbering more than 150 were designated cytomegalovirus-associated. The classifier reportedly diagnosed cytomegalovirus status with high specificity and sensitivity.

From the 120-subject validation cohort, which was separate from the roughly 700-subject first cohort, the donors were drawn. Trimming cost V 1 base and J 1 base, with 8 bases left between them. The CDR3 length is 14 residues. Per germline, CDR1 SGHVS and CDR2 FQNEAQ. The genes are TRBV7-8 and TRBJ2-7; unclear D gene. Material for sequencing was PBMCs. The TCR originated in a woman aged 18-35 years in good health and CMV-seropositive. Here the CDR3 DNA reads TGTGCCAGCAGCTTAGTGCGCCTGTCCTACGAGCAGTACTTC. This sequence encodes CASSLVRLSYEQYF.